This entry lists 9 T cell receptor beta chains sequenced from one sample in a study of cytomegalovirus exposure and HLA in healthy donors. Both 60 Vbeta primers and 13 Jbeta primers went into the PCR. Here immunoSEQ multiplex PCR was the method, and the copy in TCRdb shows in-frame clones only, minus some. Of roughly 150,000 clones listed, roughly 80% were seen once; the top ten hold approximately 2.4%. Sample: PBMCs. The source of these receptors is a male donor in good health and CMV-seronegative.

The genes are TRBV7-8 and TRBJ2-7; D unclear. The CDR3 spans 12 residues. V was shortened by 4 bases and J by 11 bases, with 15 bases between the two germline ends. Germline CDR1 is SGHVS and CDR2 is FQNEAQ. The CDR3 is CASSSAGGSEYF. CDR3 DNA: TGTGCCAGCAGCTCTGCCGGCGGCTCCGAGTACTTC.

The chain links TRBV28 to TRBJ2-2; 9 nucleotides agree with TRBD2. The J segment lost 4 bases and the V segment lost 10 bases, leaving 13 bases of the junction unmatched. The CDR3 runs 16 residues. Germline V gene lookup returns CDR1 MDHEN and CDR2 SYDVKM. For the CDR3, the DNA is TGTGCCACCCTCAGAAGGCTAGCGGGGTTCACCGGGGAGCTGTTTTTT. It codes for CATLRRLAGFTGELFF.

The gene calls are TRBV6-1 and TRBJ2-5; TRBD2 might be the D (7 bases). This CDR3 spans 15 amino acids. V was pared by 6 bases and J by 5 bases, with 19 bases between. CDR1 and CDR2 (germline): MNHNS, SASEGT. CDR3 region: CASSEPGGALETQYF. In nucleotides, the CDR3 is TGTGCCAGCAGCGAACCTGGGGGGGCCTTGGAGACCCAGTACTTC.

The chain uses TRBV5-1 and TRBJ2-5; a possible D gene is TRBD1 (5 bases). CDR3 size: 15 residues. Germline V gives CDR1 SGHRS, CDR2 YFSETQ. The germline V and J ends were trimmed by 0 bases and 3 bases, with 12 bases remaining between them. CDR3 sequence: CASSLGGRDKETQYF. The CDR3, as DNA: TGCGCCAGCAGCTTGGGGGGCAGGGATAAAGAGACCCAGTACTTC.

The chain is built from TRBV6-5 and TRBJ1-2, with TRBD1 identical over 7 bases. The length of the CDR3 is 13 residues. Per germline, CDR1 MNHEY and CDR2 SVGAGI. J lost 4 bases, V lost 5 bases, and 4 bases had no gene match. The CDR3 coding sequence is TGTGCCAGCAGTAGGGACAGCTCCTATGGCTACACCTTC. As protein: CASSRDSSYGYTF.

The genes are TRBV9 and TRBJ1-1; the D gene is possibly TRBD1 (5 bases). The V and J ends lost 1 base and 8 bases respectively, with 12 bases between them. Germline V gives CDR1 SGDLS, CDR2 YYNGEE. The CDR3 loop spans 13 amino acids. In DNA form, the CDR3 reads TGTGCCAGCAGCGTATCAGGGATGGCGGAAGCTTTCTTT. Its translation: CASSVSGMAEAFF.

The chain combines TRBV7-3 with TRBJ2-2; D is uncertain. Germline CDR1 and CDR2: SGHTA and FQGTGA. Trimming took off 5 bases at V and 8 bases at J, with 9 bases between the two ends. The CDR3 spans 12 residues. The CDR3, as DNA: TGTGCCAGCAGCCCCGCCCGGGGGGAGCTGTTTTTT. Translating gives CASSPARGELFF.

J is TRBJ2-1 and V is TRBV2; the D is unclear. The CDR3 consists of 11 residues. Between the trimmed V and J ends, which lost 7 bases and 8 bases, there was a span of 9 bases. Looked up from germline, CDR1 is SNHLY and CDR2 is FYNNEI. The CDR3: CASTGFDEQFF. CDR3 nucleotide sequence: TGTGCCAGCACCGGGTTCGATGAGCAGTTCTTC. Based on the CDR3 plus reference TRBV2 and TRBJ2-1, the full variable domain is EPEVTQTPSHQVTQMGQEVILRCVPISNHLYFYWYRQILGQKVEFLVSFYNNEISEKSEIFDDQFSVERPDGSNFTLKIRSTKLEDSAMYFCASTGFDEQFFGPGTRLTVL.

The rearrangement links TRBV4-3 to TRBJ2-1; 10 bases fit TRBD2. The CDR3 contains 19 residues. V lost 0 bases and J lost 2; bases outside the gene matches: 10. Looked up from germline, CDR1 is LGHNA and CDR2 is YSLEER. The CDR3 DNA reads as TGCGCCAGCAGCCAAGATTGGCTAGCGGGAGTGGGGACCTACAATGAGCAGTTCTTC. It is translated as CASSQDWLAGVGTYNEQFF.